Listed below are T cell receptor beta chains from one sample, sequenced in a study of cytomegalovirus exposure and HLA in healthy donors. Using immunoSEQ multiplex PCR, the repertoire was profiled, and TCRdb retains in-frame clones only, with some absent. This repertoire shows tens of thousands of clones, about three quarters found once; its top ten account for approximately 9%. The sequencing sample was made of PBMCs. The receptors stem from a man in his sixties in good health and CMV-seronegative. Both conserved end residues are trimmed from each CDR3. A D gene is named only where the DNA matches it firmly. Size tells how often a clone was seen (once, few, many) or the class of an expanded clone, and some rows leave it out.

-	-	TRBV29-1	SVGRGSEAF
TRBD1	-	TRBV30	ACTRTGALLSGANVLT
-	-	TRBV9	ASSAGVSTDTQY
TRBD1	-	TRBV19	ASSTPGQGSSTDTQY
-	-	TRBV6-5	ASSSPQAGGNTIY
-	-	TRBV15	ATSRSQAHNEQF
-	-	TRBV29-1	SGSVNTEAF
TRBD1	-	TRBV6-5	ASSLGTGLQETQY
-	-	TRBV5-1	ASSLVSGGYEQY
-	few	TRBV14	ASSQTVTGTYEQY
-	-	TRBV10-3	AISAGLDRNTQY
TRBD2	-	TRBV5-1	ASSSRSGLASYEQY
-	-	TRBV6-5	ASSNGDSPYNEQF
-	-	TRBV15	ATSRDGRGSNQPQH
-	-	TRBV11-2	ASSLGRGGKLF
-	-	TRBV7-8	ASSLVGKNTEAF
-	few	TRBV5-1	ASSDHQTNYEQY
-	-	TRBV9	ASSLKGQGLHEQY
TRBD1	few	TRBV28	ASSLTGVGEQY
-	few	TRBV25-1	ASSGSGVDNEQF
-	-	TRBV11-2	ASSLNQGDVEAF